The 27 T cell receptor beta chains in this list originate from one sample, sequenced in a study of T cell repertoires in cytomegalovirus infection. No antigens are known for them. TCRdb processed the reads anew with MiXCR; each CDR3 protein has one entry. The sample includes some 800,000 distinct CDR3 sequences, approximately 32% of them seen just once. The sequenced sample was cultured CD8+ T cells from PBMCs, obtained from culture after CMV antigen stimulation. The source of these receptors is a human donor in good health (CMV status not recorded). Some clones in this sample may be carry-over from other donors' samples.

The rearrangement uses TRBV5-4 and TRBJ2-1; TRBD2 matches 8 bases. From germline, CDR1 is SGHNT and CDR2 YYREEE (reference sequence). Trimming at V came to 5 bases and at J to 0 bases, leaving 4 bases not matched to a gene. The CDR3 sequence is 15 residues long. CDR3 sequence: CASRFSGGSYNEQFF. The CDR3 coding sequence is TGTGCCAGCAGGTTCAGCGGGGGCTCCTACAATGAGCAGTTCTTC. The complete variable domain, with remaining parts taken from reference TRBV5-4 and TRBJ2-1, reads ETGVTQSPTHLIKTRGQQVTLRCSSQSGHNTVSWYQQALGQGPQFIFQYYREEENGRGNFPPRFSGLQFPNYSSELNVNALELDDSALYLCASRFSGGSYNEQFFGPGTRLTVL.

This clonotype has more than one count but fewer than ten. The chain employs TRBV6-5 and TRBJ2-1, with unresolved D. The CDR3 contains 13 residues. Trimming took 6 bases from V and 10 from J, leaving 16 bases between them. Germline V CDR1 and CDR2: MNHEY, SVGAGI. For the CDR3, the DNA is TGTGCCAGCAGCCCCCCTGCCCTCAGCGAGCAGTTCTTC. It specifies CASSPPALSEQFF.

V is TRBV6-5 and J is TRBJ1-4; D is uncertain. CDR1 is MNHEY, CDR2 SVGAGI, per germline. V shed 7 bases and J shed 0 bases, with 15 bases lying between them. The CDR3 sequence is 16 residues long. The DNA for the CDR3 is TGTGCCAGCAAGATATACTTTATTGCAACTAATGAAAAACTGTTTTTT. This codes for CASKIYFIATNEKLFF.

The chain has TRBV12-5 and TRBJ1-1; no definite D call. V was pared by 6 bases and J by 1 base, with 12 bases between. Germline CDR1 is LGHNT and CDR2 is FRNRAP. This CDR3 spans 14 amino acids. CDR3 loop: CASGYMGENTEAFF. The CDR3 nucleotides are TGTGCTAGTGGGTACATGGGAGAGAACACTGAAGCTTTCTTT. Combining the CDR3 with reference TRBV12-5 and TRBJ1-1 gives the whole variable domain DARVTQTPRHKVTEMGQEVTMRCQPILGHNTVFWYRQTMMQGLELLAYFRNRAPLDDSGMPKDRFSAEMPDATLATLKIQPSEPRDSAVYFCASGYMGENTEAFFGQGTRLTVV.

The chain combines TRBV6-4 with TRBJ2-3; 8 bases agree with TRBD2. CDR3 length: 15 amino acids. CDR1 MRHNA and CDR2 SNTAGT come from the germline V gene. J gave up 5 bases and V 3 bases, and 7 bases lay outside the gene matches. The CDR3, as DNA: TGTGCCAGCAGTGAAAAACCGGGGGGGCAAGATACGCAGTATTTT. Amino acid sequence: CASSEKPGGQDTQYF.

This clonotype was picked up many times. This chain connects TRBV4-2 to TRBJ2-1; D is unclear. The CDR3 contains 15 residues. Per germline, CDR1 LGHNA and CDR2 YNFKEQ. Trimming left V 0 bases short and J 0 bases short, with 6 bases between. The CDR3 protein is CASSQDTSSYNEQFF. CDR3 sequence (DNA): TGTGCCAGCAGCCAAGACACGAGCTCCTACAATGAGCAGTTCTTC.

The chain joins TRBV6-2 or TRBV6-3 to TRBJ2-1, with D tentatively TRBD1 (6 bases). Deletions cut 11 bases from V and 8 bases from J, with 10 bases between. CDR1 is MNHEY and CDR2 is SVGEGT in the germline V gene. CDR3 length equals 10 residues. The CDR3 bases are TGTGCCTCACAGGGAGATGAGCAGTTCTTC. Its translation is CASQGDEQFF.

CDR3 protein: CASSQFGGTSGGNTIYF. CDR3 in DNA: TGTGCCAGCAGCCAATTCGGGGGCACATCTGGGGGAAACACCATATATTTT. The J gene is TRBJ1-3, the V gene TRBV3-1; D is perhaps TRBD1 (6 bases). Germline V CDR1 and CDR2: LGHDT, YNNKEL (reference sequence). Trimming removed 2 bases from V and 4 bases from J, with 18 bases in between. The CDR3 sequence is 17 residues long.

The V and J genes are TRBV7-9 and TRBJ1-2; 9 bases match TRBD1. The germline CDR1 and CDR2 sequences are SEHNR and FQNEAQ (reference sequence). V trimming: 6 bases; J trimming: 1 base; junction bases outside the gene matches: 15. The CDR3 totals 18 residues. CDR3 in amino acids: CASRPSRDRDGNNYGYTF. The DNA for the CDR3 is TGTGCCAGCAGGCCCAGCCGGGACAGGGATGGAAATAACTATGGCTACACCTTC.

This clonotype was counted many times. J is TRBJ1-4 and V is TRBV7-2, with D possibly matching TRBD1 (6 bases). The CDR3 extends over 17 amino acids. Trimming removed 1 base from V and 8 bases from J, with 20 bases in between. CDR1 is SGHTA, CDR2 FQGNSA, per germline. CDR3 nucleotides: TGTGCCAGCAGCTTAGGATCCGGGACACTCGTGGGCGAAAAACTGTTTTTT. Encoded protein: CASSLGSGTLVGEKLFF. Based on the CDR3 plus reference TRBV7-2 and TRBJ1-4, the full variable domain is GAGVSQSPSNKVTEKGKDVELRCDPISGHTALYWYRQSLGQGLEFLIYFQGNSAPDKSGLPSDRFSAERTGGSVSTLTIQRTQQEDSAVYLCASSLGSGTLVGEKLFFGSGTQLSVL.

Comment on this clonotype: A read error may produce the germline difference seen at one junction end. The rearrangement uses TRBV10-1 and TRBJ2-7, with D uncertain. CDR1 is WNHNN and CDR2 is SYGVQD in the germline V gene (reference sequence). This CDR3 is 13 amino acids long. The CDR3 DNA reads as TGTGCCAGCAGTGTCTCTCAGGTTGACGAGCAGTACTTC. Protein: CASSVSQVDEQYF.

This clonotype was seen at least ten times. The CDR3 DNA follows: TGTGCCAGCAGCCCTGCGACCCTCCGCGAGCAGTACTTC. This translates into CASSPATLREQYF. The rearrangement links TRBV7-9 to TRBJ2-7; D is unresolved. V was cut by 5 bases and J by 6 bases, with 14 bases left in between. Germline CDR1 reads SEHNR; CDR2 reads FQNEAQ (reference sequence). This CDR3 is built from 13 residues.

V is TRBV12-3 or TRBV12-4 and J is TRBJ2-7; D is perhaps TRBD1 (6 bases). The CDR3 loop spans 13 amino acids. Trimming took 11 bases from V and 3 from J, leaving 17 bases between them. The CDR3 region has the DNA TGTGCCTCGAAACAGGGTAACGACTACGAGCAGTACTTC. It codes for CASKQGNDYEQYF.

The V call is TRBV20-1, the J call TRBJ2-2; TRBD1 matches at 7 bases. With V trimmed by 6 bases and J by 5 bases, 6 bases remained unmatched. CDR3 length: 13 residues. Germline CDR1 is DFQATT and CDR2 is SNEGSKA (reference sequence). This CDR3 reads CSARDSLTGELFF. Here the CDR3 DNA reads TGCAGTGCAAGGGACAGCTTAACCGGGGAGCTGTTTTTT.

In this sample, this clonotype turned up a few times. The chain recombines TRBV5-5 with TRBJ1-6; perhaps TRBD1 as D (5 bases). The CDR3 consists of 17 residues. CDR1 and CDR2 from the germline V gene are SGHKS and YYEKEE (reference sequence). The germline V and J ends were trimmed by 1 base and 7 bases, with 18 bases remaining between them. The CDR3 nucleotides read TGTGCCAGCAGCTTGTGGGGTGGGGGAGAAGTGAATTCACCCCTCCACTTT. Protein sequence: CASSLWGGGEVNSPLHF.

V gene TRBV6-5 combines with J gene TRBJ1-4, with D hard to call. Germline-derived CDR1 and CDR2 are MNHEY and SVGAGI. The V gene lost 0 bases and the J gene lost 7 bases, with 9 bases spanning the gap. This CDR3 region has 14 residues. CDR3 amino acids: CASSYSTGTEKLFF. DNA for the CDR3: TGTGCCAGCAGTTACTCTACCGGTACTGAAAAACTGTTTTTT.

This clonotype was observed a handful of times. The chain joins TRBV6-5 to TRBJ2-7; D unclear. Trimming shortened V by 4 bases and J by 6 bases, and 10 bases separated the two germline ends. Germline V gene data show CDR1 as MNHEY and CDR2 as SVGAGI. The CDR3 has 12 residues. CDR3 nucleotides: TGTGCCAGCAGTTCCCCTCTTTTCGAGCAGTACTTC. Translating gives CASSSPLFEQYF.

The J gene is TRBJ1-5, the V gene TRBV20-1; the D gene is possibly TRBD1 (6 bases). Deletions cut 5 bases from V and 5 bases from J, with 22 bases between. The germline gives CDR1 DFQATT, CDR2 SNEGSKA (reference sequence). CDR3 length equals 16 residues. Here the CDR3 DNA reads TGCAGTGCTGGAGGGGGGGTGGGTGAATTATATCAGCCCCAGCATTTT. Translated: CSAGGGVGELYQPQHF.

The V call is TRBV6-6, the J call TRBJ2-2; unclear D gene. This CDR3 is built from 15 residues. Per germline, CDR1 MNHNY and CDR2 SVGAGI (reference sequence). V was cut by 6 bases and J by 1 base, with 12 bases left in between. CDR3 bases: TGTGCCAGCAGCCCTTTTATAGGGAACACCGGGGAGCTGTTTTTT. It specifies CASSPFIGNTGELFF.

This clonotype was counted between two and nine times. One end of the junction fails to match germline, which may point to a read error. The rearrangement joins TRBV11-2 to TRBJ1-2; 10 nucleotides line up with TRBD1. The CDR3 has 18 amino acids. CDR1 is SGHAT and CDR2 is FQNNGV in the germline V gene. The CDR3 protein is CASTLVTSGTGVHYGYTF. The DNA of the CDR3 is TGTGCCAGCACCTTAGTAACGTCCGGGACAGGGGTTCACTATGGCTACACCTTC.

This rearrangement joins TRBV6-5 to TRBJ2-5; the D gene is possibly TRBD2 (5 bases). The CDR3 sequence is 16 residues long. Germline V CDR1 and CDR2: MNHEY, SVGAGI. The V end was cut by 5 bases, the J end by 3 bases, with 19 bases between. For the CDR3, the DNA is TGTGCCAGCAGTCCCTACCAGGACTCCCATGAAGAGACCCAGTACTTC. Its protein product is CASSPYQDSHEETQYF.

The chain uses TRBV4-1 and TRBJ2-1; D is uncertain. CDR1 MGHRA and CDR2 YSYEKL come from the germline V gene. This CDR3 spans 15 amino acids. Trimming cost V 1 base and J 4 bases, with 11 bases left between them. CDR3 nucleotide sequence: TGCGCCAGCAGCCAAGTCACGTCCTTTTACAATGAGCAGTTCTTC. Its protein is CASSQVTSFYNEQFF.

The chain is built from TRBV10-3 and TRBJ1-3; no clear D gene. This CDR3 is built from 16 residues. From germline, CDR1 is ENHRY and CDR2 SYGVKD. Trimming cost V 10 bases and J 0 bases, with 19 bases left between them. The CDR3 DNA follows: TGTGCCACCTCCACGTCGGAGCCGTACTCTGGAAACACCATATATTTT. Translated, it gives CATSTSEPYSGNTIYF.

This clonotype was detected a few times. This chain links TRBV19 with TRBJ1-1, with D possibly TRBD1 on 5 matching bases. The CDR3 spans 15 residues. V lost 3 bases and J 1 base, leaving 12 bases between the germline ends. Germline V CDR1 and CDR2: LNHDA, SQIVND (reference sequence). The CDR3 sequence is CASSISGTENTEAFF. The CDR3 DNA follows: TGTGCCAGTAGTATCTCCGGGACTGAGAACACTGAAGCTTTCTTT.

The chain has TRBV5-4 and TRBJ1-1; TRBD1 agrees at 9 bases. Germline CDR1 SGHNT, CDR2 YYREEE (reference sequence). Trimming took 2 bases from V and 6 from J; bases not matched to a gene: 2. CDR3 length: 13 residues. The CDR3 DNA is TGTGCCAGCAGCTTACAGGGGGCCTCTGAAGCTTTCTTT. Its protein is CASSLQGASEAFF.

There are a few counts of this clonotype. This chain connects TRBV7-9 to TRBJ1-2; a weak D match, TRBD1 (5 bases). V lost 5 bases to trimming and J lost 2 bases, with 15 bases between them. The germline V gene encodes CDR1 SEHNR and CDR2 FQNEAQ (reference sequence). The CDR3 loop spans 15 amino acids. CDR3: CASSIGRGSNYGYTF. DNA for the CDR3: TGTGCCAGCAGCATAGGGCGGGGCTCCAACTATGGCTACACCTTC. Supplemented by reference TRBV7-9 and TRBJ1-2, the full variable domain reads DTGVSQNPRHKITKRGQNVTFRCDPISEHNRLYWYRQTLGQGPEFLTYFQNEAQLEKSRLLSDRFSAERPKGSFSTLEIQRTEQGDSAMYLCASSIGRGSNYGYTFGSGTRLTVV.

This chain uses TRBV7-9 with TRBJ1-5; D is possibly TRBD1 (6 bases). This CDR3 has 14 residues. Germline V CDR1 and CDR2: SEHNR, FQNEAQ (reference sequence). V lost 4 bases and J 7 bases, leaving 14 bases between the germline ends. Here the CDR3 DNA reads TGTGCCAGCAGCTCGACAGGTTTGCGGCAGCCCCAGCATTTT. Amino acid sequence: CASSSTGLRQPQHF.